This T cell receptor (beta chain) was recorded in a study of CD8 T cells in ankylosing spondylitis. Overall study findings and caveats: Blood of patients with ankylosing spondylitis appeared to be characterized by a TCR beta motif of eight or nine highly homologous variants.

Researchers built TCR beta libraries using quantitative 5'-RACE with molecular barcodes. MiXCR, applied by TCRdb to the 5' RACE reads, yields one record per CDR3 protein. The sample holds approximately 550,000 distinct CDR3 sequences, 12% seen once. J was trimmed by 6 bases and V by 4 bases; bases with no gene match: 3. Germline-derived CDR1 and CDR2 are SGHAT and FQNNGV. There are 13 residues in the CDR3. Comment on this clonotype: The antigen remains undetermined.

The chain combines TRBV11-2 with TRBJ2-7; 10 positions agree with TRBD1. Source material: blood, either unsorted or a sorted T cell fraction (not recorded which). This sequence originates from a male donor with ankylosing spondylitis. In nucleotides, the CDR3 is TGTGCCAGCAGCTCAGACAGGGGGCTCGAGCAGTACTTC. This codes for CASSSDRGLEQYF.